The 16 T cell receptor beta chains in this list originate from one sample, sequenced in a study of response to subunit inactivated influenza vaccine. One entry per CDR3 protein results from TCRdb running MiXCR on the RT-PCR reads. The repertoire includes approximately 680,000 distinct CDR3 sequences, more than 15% of them detected once, and roughly 12% sits in the top ten. Sequenced material: PBMCs from blood, taken 11 to 12 days after vaccination. The receptors were sampled from a man aged 45-65 years who received an inactivated influenza vaccine.

There are a few counts of this clonotype. V and J are TRBV28 and TRBJ2-1; no definite D call. The ends were cut back, 5 bases at V and 6 bases at J, with 14 bases in the middle. This CDR3 has 14 residues. In germline, CDR1 is MDHEN, CDR2 SYDVKM. CDR3 sequence reads: CASSVGSGFNEQFF. In nucleotides, the CDR3 is TGTGCCAGCAGTGTGGGCTCGGGTTTCAATGAGCAGTTCTTC.

The chain couples TRBV12-3 or TRBV12-4 to TRBJ2-7; 13 bases agree with TRBD2. V lost 5 bases to trimming and J lost 4 bases; unmatched junction nucleotides: 11. CDR3 length: 17 amino acids. CDR3 sequence reads: CASSLRRTSGGGYEQYF. Written as DNA, the CDR3 is TGTGCCAGCAGTCTACGGAGGACTAGCGGGGGAGGGTACGAGCAGTACTTC.

The chain employs TRBV28 and TRBJ2-1; no clear D gene. CDR1 is MDHEN and CDR2 is SYDVKM in the germline V gene. Between the trimmed V and J ends, which lost 6 bases and 7 bases, there was a span of 22 bases. This CDR3 has 16 amino acids. The CDR3 protein is CASSPNPRPRVNEQFF. CDR3 sequence (DNA): TGTGCCAGCAGCCCCAACCCCCGTCCCAGAGTGAATGAGCAGTTCTTC.

This clonotype showed up just a few times. The chain recombines TRBV27 with TRBJ2-7; D is undetermined. Germline V gene sequence: CDR1 MNHEY, CDR2 SMNVEV (reference sequence). The germline V and J ends were trimmed by 4 bases and 9 bases, with 13 bases remaining between them. This CDR3 contains 12 residues. The CDR3 region has the DNA TGTGCCAGCAGTTCCACATCAAGACCGCAGTACTTC. This sequence encodes CASSSTSRPQYF.

At least ten counts were recorded for this clonotype. The V and J genes are TRBV12-3 or TRBV12-4 and TRBJ1-6; 7 bases align to TRBD1. Trimming removed 6 bases from V and 4 bases from J; junction bases left unmatched: 3. The CDR3 covers 14 residues. CDR3 nucleotide sequence: TGTGCCAGCAGATCGGGACAGTATAATTCACCCCTCCACTTT. It translates to CASRSGQYNSPLHF.

The chain links TRBV5-1 to TRBJ2-2; no clear D gene. V was cut by 2 bases and J by 0 bases, with 5 bases left in between. The CDR3 contains 14 residues. Germline V gene data show CDR1 as SGHRS and CDR2 as YFSETQ. The CDR3 DNA is TGCGCCAGCAGCTTCACGGCGAACACCGGGGAGCTGTTTTTT. Translation gives CASSFTANTGELFF.

This chain joins TRBV11-2 and TRBJ1-5, with a possible D match to TRBD1 (5 bases). The V gene lost 0 bases and the J gene lost 4 bases, with 16 bases spanning the gap. The CDR3 contains 17 residues. Germline V gene data show CDR1 as SGHAT and CDR2 as FQNNGV. This CDR3 reads CASSLDTTRQGNQPQHF. CDR3 coding DNA: TGTGCCAGCAGCTTAGACACCACTAGGCAGGGTAATCAGCCCCAGCATTTT.

The V call is TRBV10-3, the J call TRBJ2-3; the D call may be TRBD1 or TRBD2 (5 bases each). CDR3 length equals 14 residues. Germline CDR1 ENHRY, CDR2 SYGVKD. Trimming left V 8 bases short and J 5 bases short, with 17 bases between. CDR3 bases: TGTGCCATCGCCCCGGGGCTTCCGGGAGATACGCAGTATTTT. It is translated as CAIAPGLPGDTQYF.

The gene calls are TRBV28 and TRBJ2-5, with TRBD2 matching 10 bases. The CDR3 runs to 16 residues. Trimming cost V 6 bases and J 5 bases; bases outside gene matches: 12. CDR1 MDHEN and CDR2 SYDVKM come from the germline V gene. The CDR3 here is CASSPPPGLAKETQYF. CDR3 nucleotide sequence: TGTGCCAGCAGCCCCCCCCCGGGACTAGCGAAGGAGACCCAGTACTTC.

In its sample, this clonotype was seen a few times. The J gene is TRBJ2-3, the V gene TRBV10-3, with D maybe TRBD2 (7 bases). V lost 3 bases and J 0 bases, leaving 13 bases between the germline ends. Germline V gives CDR1 ENHRY, CDR2 SYGVKD. This CDR3 has 16 amino acids. Written as DNA, the CDR3 is TGTGCCATCAGTGACGGGCGGGGGCCTAGCACAGATACGCAGTATTTT. This codes for CAISDGRGPSTDTQYF.

This clonotype has ten or more counts. The V and J genes are TRBV10-3 and TRBJ1-1; TRBD1 might be the D (5 bases). V was shortened by 2 bases and J by 5 bases, with 12 bases between the two germline ends. Germline V gene data show CDR1 as ENHRY and CDR2 as SYGVKD. The CDR3 is made up of 14 amino acids. CDR3 loop: CAISEARDDTEAFF. The CDR3 DNA is TGTGCCATCAGTGAGGCCAGGGATGATACTGAAGCTTTCTTT.

This sequence joins TRBV4-3 and TRBJ2-5; D is possibly TRBD1 or TRBD2 (5 bases each). The CDR3 runs 16 residues. CDR1 is LGHNA and CDR2 is YSLEER in the germline V gene. Trimming shortened V by 3 bases and J by 5 bases, and 19 bases separated the two germline ends. This CDR3 is CASSQGVGGLTETQYF. DNA for the CDR3: TGCGCCAGCAGCCAGGGGGTCGGCGGTTTGACGGAGACCCAGTACTTC.

The chain has TRBV3-1 and TRBJ1-1, with a possible D match to TRBD1 (5 bases). Trimming took off 0 bases at V and 6 bases at J, with 11 bases between the two ends. CDR1 is LGHDT and CDR2 is YNNKEL in the germline V gene (reference sequence). The CDR3 spans 14 residues. The CDR3 bases are TGTGCCAGCAGCCAAGACTGGACAAACTCTGAAGCTTTCTTT. It yields the protein CASSQDWTNSEAFF. Full variable domain (remainder filled in from reference TRBV3-1 and TRBJ1-1): DTAVSQTPKYLVTQMGNDKSIKCEQNLGHDTMYWYKQDSKKFLKIMFSYNNKELIINETVPNRFSPKSPDKAHLNLHINSLELGDSAVYFCASSQDWTNSEAFFGQGTRLTVV.

This clonotype was counted only a few times. The rearrangement links TRBV7-2 to TRBJ2-7; possible D gene TRBD1, 6 bases. With 2 bases removed from V and 8 bases from J, the gap between germline ends came to 13 bases. This CDR3 comprises 13 residues. Germline V gene data show CDR1 as SGHTA and CDR2 as FQGNSA. CDR3: CASSLLGQGQQYF. CDR3 coding DNA: TGTGCCAGCAGCTTATTGGGCCAGGGGCAGCAGTACTTC.

The CDR3 bases are TGCGCCAGCAAACATCTAGCGGGGGCTGGGAATGAGCAGTTCTTC. Amino acids: CASKHLAGAGNEQFF. The J gene is TRBJ2-1, the V gene TRBV4-1; 10 bases match TRBD2. This CDR3 has 15 residues. In germline, CDR1 is MGHRA, CDR2 YSYEKL. Losses at the gene ends were 7 bases for V and 7 bases for J; bases not matched to a gene: 10.

This clonotype was seen a few times. The chain employs TRBV5-1 and TRBJ2-7, with 8 bases fitting TRBD2. Trimming took 3 bases from V and 7 from J; bases not matched to a gene: 21. CDR3 length: 18 amino acids. Germline values: CDR1 SGHRS, CDR2 YFSETQ. CDR3 nucleotide sequence: TGCGCCAGCAGCTCGGGACTCGCGGGAGGATCTATACTACAGGAGCAGTACTTC. This sequence encodes CASSSGLAGGSILQEQYF.